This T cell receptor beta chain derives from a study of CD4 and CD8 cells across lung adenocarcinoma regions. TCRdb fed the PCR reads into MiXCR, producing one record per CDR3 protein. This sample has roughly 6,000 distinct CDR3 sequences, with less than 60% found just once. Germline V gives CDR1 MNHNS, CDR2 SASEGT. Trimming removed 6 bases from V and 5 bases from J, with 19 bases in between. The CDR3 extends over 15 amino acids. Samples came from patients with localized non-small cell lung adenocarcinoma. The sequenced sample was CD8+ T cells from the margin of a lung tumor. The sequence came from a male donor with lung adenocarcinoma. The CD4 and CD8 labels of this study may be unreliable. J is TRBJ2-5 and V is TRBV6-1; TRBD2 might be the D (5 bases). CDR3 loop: CASSPHREGGETQYF. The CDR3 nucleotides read TGTGCCAGCAGCCCGCATCGTGAGGGTGGGGAGACCCAGTACTTC.